A single sample gave rise to the 23 T cell receptor beta chains below, sequenced in a study of CD8 T cells in ankylosing spondylitis. Their cognate antigens are unknown. Study-level points and caveats: Blood from ankylosing spondylitis patients appeared to carry a characteristic roughly 8-variant TCR beta motif.

TCRdb ran MiXCR on the 5' RACE reads and lists one entry per CDR3 protein. The table lists 800,000 to 900,000 distinct CDR3 sequences, 10% to 15% of them singletons. The sequencing sample was made of blood, either unsorted or a sorted T cell fraction (not recorded which). Source of these receptors: a male donor with ankylosing spondylitis.

This chain connects TRBV20-1 to TRBJ1-2, with a weak D call TRBD1 (6 bases). Germline-derived CDR1 and CDR2 are DFQATT and SNEGSKA (reference sequence). The CDR3 sequence is 14 residues long. V lost 0 bases and J 8 bases, leaving 16 bases between the germline ends. The CDR3 sequence is CSARETGGGWGYTF. DNA of the CDR3: TGCAGTGCTAGAGAGACAGGTGGAGGTTGGGGCTACACCTTC.

The genes are TRBV7-9 and TRBJ1-1; no clear D. Trimming took 3 bases from V and 5 from J, leaving 10 bases between them. In germline, CDR1 is SEHNR, CDR2 FQNEAQ (reference sequence). The CDR3 contains 13 residues. The CDR3 loop reads CASSFRARTEAFF. Written as DNA, the CDR3 is TGTGCCAGCAGCTTTAGGGCCAGGACTGAAGCTTTCTTT.

This clonotype came up a few times. The rearrangement links TRBV7-9 to TRBJ2-1; D gene unclear. Trimming removed 6 bases at V and 3 bases at J, with 15 bases between. The germline V gene has CDR1 SEHNR and CDR2 FQNEAQ (reference sequence). CDR3 length equals 15 residues. CDR3 sequence (DNA): TGTGCCAGCAGGCGCCGCGCGGTCAACTACAATGAGCAGTTCTTC. Its translation: CASRRRAVNYNEQFF.

The V gene is TRBV27, the J gene TRBJ2-7; D call uncertain. The V gene's germline CDR1 is MNHEY and CDR2 SMNVEV (reference sequence). This CDR3 comprises 15 residues. Trimming shortened V by 3 bases and J by 2 bases, and 14 bases separated the two germline ends. The CDR3 DNA reads as TGTGCCAGCAGTTTTGGTGTTAGAGAGCCCTACGAGCAGTACTTC. It translates to CASSFGVREPYEQYF.

This clonotype was counted ten times or more. The chain recombines TRBV9 with TRBJ1-4, with D unresolved. Trimming shortened V by 3 bases and J by 2 bases, and 17 bases separated the two germline ends. The CDR3 has 17 residues. The germline gives CDR1 SGDLS, CDR2 YYNGEE. This chain's CDR3 is CASSGRLGPGTNEKLFF. CDR3 sequence (DNA): TGTGCCAGCAGCGGCCGATTGGGCCCGGGGACTAATGAAAAACTGTTTTTT.

DNA for the CDR3: TGTGCCAGCAGTTTGCGGCGGACAGCGTTCAGCACAGATACGCAGTATTTT. Translation gives CASSLRRTAFSTDTQYF. The chain uses TRBV28 and TRBJ2-3, with D tentatively TRBD1 (6 bases). Germline CDR1 and CDR2: MDHEN and SYDVKM. The CDR3 totals 17 residues. With 3 bases removed from V and 0 bases from J, the gap between germline ends came to 16 bases.

There are many counts of this clonotype. The chain has TRBV20-1 and TRBJ1-5; D unresolved. Germline V lookup: CDR1 DFQATT, CDR2 SNEGSKA (reference sequence). Between the trimmed V and J ends, which lost 1 base and 5 bases, there was a span of 6 bases. CDR3 length: 12 residues. For the CDR3, the DNA is TGCAGTGCTAGAGCCGGGCATCAGCCCCAGCATTTT. It encodes CSARAGHQPQHF.

This clonotype was seen only a few times. The J gene is TRBJ2-1, the V gene TRBV6-4; 14 bases map to TRBD2. The CDR3 runs to 16 residues. The V gene's germline CDR1 is MRHNA and CDR2 SNTAGT. V was clipped by 10 bases and J by 2 bases; unmatched bases: 7. The CDR3 here is CATGLAGGSTYNEQFF. The DNA of the CDR3 is TGTGCCACCGGACTAGCGGGGGGCTCTACCTACAATGAGCAGTTCTTC.

This clonotype was seen a handful of times. This rearrangement joins TRBV20-1 to TRBJ2-7; possibly TRBD1 or TRBD2 for D (6 bases each). Germline lookup yields CDR1 DFQATT and CDR2 SNEGSKA (reference sequence). V was pared by 3 bases and J by 1 base, with 13 bases between. There are 14 residues in the CDR3. CDR3 residues: CSARGGPTSYEQYF. As DNA, the CDR3 is TGCAGTGCTAGGGGGGGCCCAACTTCCTACGAGCAGTACTTC.

The gene calls are TRBV19 and TRBJ2-5, with D maybe TRBD1 (6 bases). V lost 4 bases and J lost 0, with 12 bases in between. The CDR3 is 15 residues long. The V gene's germline CDR1 is LNHDA and CDR2 SQIVND (reference sequence). The CDR3 sequence is CASSKKGQHQETQYF. The CDR3 DNA reads as TGTGCCAGTAGTAAAAAAGGACAGCACCAAGAGACCCAGTACTTC.

In this sample, this clonotype turned up a few times. The V call is TRBV6-1, the J call TRBJ1-1; D ambiguous. This CDR3 spans 13 amino acids. The ends were cut back, 7 bases at V and 0 bases at J, with 9 bases in the middle. Germline CDR1 reads MNHNS; CDR2 reads SASEGT. CDR3 protein: CASTVIMNTEAFF. The CDR3 DNA is TGTGCCAGCACGGTTATCATGAACACTGAAGCTTTCTTT.

As to this clonotype: The germline gene is not matched at one end of the junction; a read error may be the cause. J is TRBJ2-5 and V is TRBV7-7, with a tentative D call TRBD2 (7 bases). CDR3 length: 16 residues. Germline assignment: CDR1 SSHAT and CDR2 FNYEAQ (reference sequence). CDR3: CASSFAWGGGEETQYF. The CDR3 bases are TGTGCTAGCAGCTTCGCTTGGGGGGGCGGTGAAGAGACCCAGTACTTC.

At least ten counts were recorded for this clonotype. The V call is TRBV6-5, the J call TRBJ1-1, with D hard to call. V was cut by 5 bases and J by 2 bases, with 9 bases left in between. Per germline, CDR1 MNHEY and CDR2 SVGAGI. This CDR3 region has 13 residues. This CDR3 is CASSHRANTEAFF. CDR3 sequence (DNA): TGTGCCAGCAGTCACCGGGCCAACACTGAAGCTTTCTTT.

V usage is TRBV12-3 or TRBV12-4 and J usage is TRBJ1-2; tentative D call: TRBD1 (6 bases). Deletions cut 4 bases from V and 7 bases from J, with 10 bases between. There are 12 residues in the CDR3. Here the CDR3 DNA reads TGTGCCAGCAGTTGGACAGAAGGTGGCTACACCTTC. This translates into CASSWTEGGYTF.

This clonotype occurred a few times. The chain couples TRBV6-1 to TRBJ2-7; 7 bases agree with TRBD1. V dropped 7 bases and J dropped 4; count of bases not matched to a gene: 10. This CDR3 is built from 14 residues. CDR1 is MNHNS, CDR2 SASEGT, per germline. The DNA of the CDR3 is TGTGCCAGCACTCTCGGGGACAGAGATTACGAGCAGTACTTC. It yields the protein CASTLGDRDYEQYF.

This chain connects TRBV5-1 to TRBJ2-1; either TRBD1 or TRBD2 may fit D (5 bases each). Germline V gene sequence: CDR1 SGHRS, CDR2 YFSETQ. CDR3 size: 12 residues. Trimming left V 3 bases short and J 8 bases short, with 9 bases between. The CDR3 DNA reads as TGCGCCAGCAGCTGGGGGTTTGATGAGCAGTTCTTC. Its translation is CASSWGFDEQFF.

This clonotype has more than one count but fewer than ten. The rearrangement links TRBV7-8 to TRBJ1-1; the D gene is possibly TRBD1 (6 bases). The CDR3 is 15 amino acids. Germline V lookup: CDR1 SGHVS, CDR2 FQNEAQ. Between the trimmed V and J ends, which lost 3 bases and 7 bases, there was a span of 18 bases. CDR3 DNA: TGTGCCAGCAGCTTGGGGGGGGCAGTAGGAGTTGAAGCTTTCTTT. The encoded protein is CASSLGGAVGVEAFF.

This clonotype has only a few counts. This chain joins TRBV7-2 and TRBJ1-4; D possibly corresponds to TRBD1 (5 bases). This CDR3 has 14 residues. Germline V gene sequence: CDR1 SGHTA, CDR2 FQGNSA. V dropped 1 base and J dropped 8 bases, with 11 bases sitting between them. The CDR3 DNA is TGTGCCAGCAGCTTAGGACAGACGAAAGAAAAACTGTTTTTT. Amino acid sequence: CASSLGQTKEKLFF.

In its sample, this clonotype was seen a few times. The chain has TRBV6-2 or TRBV6-3 and TRBJ2-1, with TRBD1 identical over 8 bases. The length of the CDR3 is 14 residues. In germline, CDR1 is MNHEY, CDR2 SVGEGT. V lost 7 bases to trimming and J lost 3 bases; unmatched junction nucleotides: 5. CDR3 in amino acids: CASTDRGHYNEQFF. The DNA for the CDR3 is TGTGCCAGCACCGACAGGGGCCACTACAATGAGCAGTTCTTC.

The CDR3 sequence is CSAGIQAKGEAFF. In nucleotides, the CDR3 is TGCAGTGCTGGGATACAGGCGAAGGGTGAAGCTTTCTTT. The V gene is TRBV20-1, the J gene TRBJ1-1, with a possible D match to TRBD1 (5 bases). Germline V gives CDR1 DFQATT, CDR2 SNEGSKA (reference sequence). The CDR3 covers 13 residues. The germline V and J ends were trimmed by 5 bases and 7 bases, with 17 bases remaining between them.

This clonotype has only a few counts. The rearrangement uses TRBV5-1 and TRBJ1-3; D perhaps matches TRBD1 (6 bases). Between the trimmed V and J ends, which lost 1 base and 2 bases, there was a span of 13 bases. This CDR3 region has 16 residues. Germline V CDR1 and CDR2: SGHRS, YFSETQ. CDR3 nucleotide sequence: TGCGCCAGCAGCTTGACTGGACAGTCTGCTGGAAACACCATATATTTT. As protein: CASSLTGQSAGNTIYF.

This clonotype was detected only a few times. The V and J genes are TRBV15 and TRBJ2-7; no firm D call. This CDR3 has 15 residues. Germline V gene data show CDR1 as LNHNV and CDR2 as YYDKDF (reference sequence). V gave up 0 bases and J gave up 0 bases, with 9 bases separating them. The CDR3 coding sequence is TGTGCCACCAGCAGAGAAAGCGCAAGCTCCTACGAGCAGTACTTC. As protein: CATSRESASSYEQYF.

This chain uses TRBV11-2 with TRBJ1-1, with TRBD1 as a possible D gene (5 bases). The CDR3 spans 14 residues. The V and J ends lost 6 bases and 4 bases respectively, with 15 bases between them. Germline V gene sequence: CDR1 SGHAT, CDR2 FQNNGV. The CDR3 region has the DNA TGTGCCAGCAGGCTTGGACATCTTGGCACTGAAGCTTTCTTT. This encodes CASRLGHLGTEAFF.